This TCR beta chain was sequenced for a study of blood T cell repertoires in COVID-19. Authors' methods: Amplified reference gene primers provided the basis for estimating nucleated cell counts. Clones were read by immunoSEQ multiplex PCR, and TCRdb kept only the in-frame ones, dropping some. D and trimming come from the DNA, and the V and J calls and clone size come from that table. The sample includes about 41,000 clones, around nine tenths of them seen just once. The Seattle patients joined while their infection was active and were tracked longitudinally afterward. The CDR3 is 16 amino acids. The junction had 11 bases not matched to a gene; V was cut back by 4 bases and J by 3 bases.

The specimen sequenced was peripheral blood. This clonotype was sampled from a middle-aged man with COVID-19, enrolled during active disease. The rearrangement links TRBV5-3 to TRBJ1-1, with 8 bases matching TRBD1. TRBV5-3 is noted as an ORF with a role that remains uncertain. The DNA of the CDR3 is TGTGCCAGAAGCGATGGACAGGGATACTTCGACACTGAAGCTTTCTTT. It is translated as CARSDGQGYFDTEAFF.